Here is one T cell receptor (beta chain) with its context. This sample was taken from a study of blood T cell repertoires in COVID-19. Study at large: The origin of the acute and convalescent COVID-19 samples was the United States, Italy and Spain. Sample material is recorded as cDNA or gDNA derived from T cells, B-cell-depleted T cells, or PBMCs.

Germline-derived CDR1 and CDR2 are SGHRS and YFSETQ. This CDR3 has 15 residues. Original analysis: The assay estimated nucleated cells by amplifying reference gene primers. Sequencing used immunoSEQ multiplex PCR; TCRdb keeps in-frame clones, though not all of them. The D gene and trimming were derived from the DNA, and the V and J assignments and clone size from that table. The sample has tens of thousands of clones, 75% to 90% seen once; the top ten hold roughly 15%. The receptor comes from a human donor in a cohort sampled during active COVID-19. Material for sequencing was peripheral blood. The rearrangement links TRBV5-1 to TRBJ2-7, with TRBD2 matching 9 bases. As DNA, the CDR3 is TGCGCTTCTGCGGTGAATAGCGGGAGCCCCTACGAGCAGTACTTC. This sequence encodes CASAVNSGSPYEQYF.